The next 32 T cell receptor beta chains were all read from a single sample in a study of blood T cell repertoires in COVID-19. The repertoire was sequenced with immunoSEQ multiplex PCR; TCRdb's copy has only in-frame clones and lacks some. The sample carries around 120,000 clones, 75% to 90% recorded once. The sample comprised peripheral blood. These receptors were collected from a woman aged 80 or older with acute or convalescent COVID-19.

The chain links TRBV7-2 to TRBJ2-4; no clear D. The CDR3 length is 13 residues. Trimming pared 6 bases from V and 9 bases from J, leaving 15 bases between. Germline V gene sequence: CDR1 SGHTA, CDR2 FQGNSA. Written as DNA, the CDR3 is TGTGCCAGCAGTCCCGGATCTTGGAGCATTCAGTACTTC. It yields the protein CASSPGSWSIQYF. The full variable domain, its missing parts supplied by reference TRBV7-2 and TRBJ2-4, is GAGVSQSPSNKVTEKGKDVELRCDPISGHTALYWYRQSLGQGLEFLIYFQGNSAPDKSGLPSDRFSAERTGGSVSTLTIQRTQQEDSAVYLCASSPGSWSIQYFGAGTRLSVL.

This chain joins TRBV14 and TRBJ1-4; no definite D call. Germline-derived CDR1 and CDR2 are SGHDN and FVKESK. The CDR3 spans 15 residues. V was pared by 2 bases and J by 4 bases, with 11 bases between. CDR3 protein: CASSQYEGHNEKLFF. DNA of the CDR3: TGTGCCAGCAGCCAATATGAGGGTCATAATGAAAAACTGTTTTTT.

The chain carries TRBV28 and TRBJ2-3; D might be TRBD2 (5 bases). V gave up 6 bases and J gave up 7 bases, with 17 bases separating them. CDR3 length: 14 residues. Germline CDR1 is MDHEN and CDR2 is SYDVKM. CDR3 sequence (DNA): TGTGCCAGCAGCCGCCGTCTTGCCGGGAATACGCAGTATTTT. The encoded protein is CASSRRLAGNTQYF.

This clone was seen just once. This chain joins TRBV13 and TRBJ2-7; 14 bases align to TRBD2. The CDR3 runs to 16 residues. CDR1 and CDR2 (germline): PRHDT, FYEKMQ (reference sequence). The V and J ends lost 3 bases and 7 bases, in that order; junction bases with no gene match: 8. The CDR3 reads CASSFWTSGGPREQYF. The CDR3 DNA reads TGTGCCAGCAGCTTCTGGACTAGCGGGGGGCCTCGAGAGCAGTACTTC.

The chain recombines TRBV2 with TRBJ2-1; 7 nucleotides match TRBD1. The ends lost 1 base at V and 7 bases at J; junction bases unmatched: 7. The CDR3 sequence is 15 residues long. Germline V gene data show CDR1 as SNHLY and CDR2 as FYNNEI. For the CDR3, the DNA is TGTGCCAGCAGTGAAGAACAGGGGTCAGTAAATGAGCAGTTCTTC. It translates to CASSEEQGSVNEQFF.

The chain recombines TRBV19 with TRBJ2-2; a weak D match, TRBD1 (5 bases). Germline V lookup: CDR1 LNHDA, CDR2 SQIVND (reference sequence). The CDR3 consists of 15 residues. Deletions cut 10 bases from V and 1 base from J, with 16 bases between. Written as DNA, the CDR3 is TGTGCCACCAAGGGGATTACACTGAACACCGGGGAGCTGTTTTTT. Translation: CATKGITLNTGELFF.

V gene TRBV9 combines with J gene TRBJ2-3; TRBD2 might be the D (6 bases). CDR3 length: 17 residues. V dropped 3 bases and J dropped 3 bases, with 20 bases sitting between them. Germline lookup yields CDR1 SGDLS and CDR2 YYNGEE. The CDR3 sequence: CASSARPGLSRTDTQYF. DNA of the CDR3: TGTGCCAGCAGCGCCCGGCCGGGACTCTCTCGGACAGATACGCAGTATTTT.

The J gene is TRBJ2-7, the V gene TRBV21-1; the table's D call, TRBD1, has no DNA check behind it. TRBV21-1 is flagged as a pseudogene. This CDR3 spans 14 amino acids. CDR3 DNA: TGTGCCAGCAGAGACCGGGACAGATCCTACGAGCAGTACTTC. It translates to CASRDRDRSYEQYF.

This clone was seen once. The chain combines TRBV10-3 with TRBJ1-1; 9 nucleotides agree with TRBD1. Germline assignment: CDR1 ENHRY and CDR2 SYGVKD. V was pared by 5 bases and J by 1 base, with 2 bases of the junction left unmatched. The length of the CDR3 is 14 residues. DNA of the CDR3: TGTGCCATCAGTCTGACAGGGGGGAACACTGAAGCTTTCTTT. It yields the protein CAISLTGGNTEAFF.

The V call is TRBV11-2, the J call TRBJ1-2; 9 bases are shared with TRBD1. V lost 4 bases to trimming and J lost 7 bases; unmatched junction nucleotides: 7. CDR3 length: 14 amino acids. Per germline, CDR1 SGHAT and CDR2 FQNNGV. CDR3 coding DNA: TGTGCCAGCAGCTCCACACAGGGGGCCAGTGGCTACACCTTC. This encodes CASSSTQGASGYTF.

The chain recombines TRBV19 with TRBJ2-7; TRBD2 might be the D (6 bases). Germline values: CDR1 LNHDA, CDR2 SQIVND (reference sequence). The CDR3 covers 13 residues. V was shortened by 5 bases and J by 3 bases, with 11 bases between the two germline ends. This CDR3 is CASSLGLGYEQYF. As DNA, the CDR3 is TGTGCCAGTAGTTTGGGACTGGGCTACGAGCAGTACTTC.

The J gene is TRBJ1-6, the V gene TRBV30; TRBD1 might be the D (6 bases). Germline V CDR1 and CDR2: GTSNPN, SVGIG (reference sequence). Trimming removed 0 bases from V and 7 bases from J, with 10 bases in between. The CDR3 is 14 residues long. For the CDR3, the DNA is TGTGCCTGGAGTGTGGGCAGGGGAAATTCACCCCTCCACTTT. Translation: CAWSVGRGNSPLHF.

The CDR3 nucleotides are TGTGCCAGCAGTGCCCAACAGGGTCCTCTCACAGATACGCAGTATTTT. Amino acid sequence: CASSAQQGPLTDTQYF. The V gene is TRBV2, the J gene TRBJ2-3, with D perhaps matching TRBD1 (6 bases). This CDR3 has 16 residues. Germline CDR1 reads SNHLY; CDR2 reads FYNNEI. Trimming took 4 bases from V and 2 from J, leaving 16 bases between them.

Points on this clone: This same CDR3 is encoded by further DNA sequences in the sample. The J gene is TRBJ2-5, the V gene TRBV20-1; no firm D call. Trimming pared 3 bases from V and 5 bases from J, leaving 4 bases between. This CDR3 has 10 amino acids. Germline V gives CDR1 DFQATT, CDR2 SNEGSKA (reference sequence). The DNA for the CDR3 is TGCAGTGCTAGTAGCGAGACCCAGTACTTC. Its protein product is CSASSETQYF.

CDR3 DNA sequence: TGCGCCAGCAGCTTGGGAACAGGGGCTGAAAAACTGTTTTTT. It is translated as CASSLGTGAEKLFF. The chain carries TRBV5-1 and TRBJ1-4, with 7 nucleotides matching TRBD1. There are 14 residues in the CDR3. Germline CDR1 is SGHRS and CDR2 is YFSETQ. The V segment lost 0 bases and the J segment 7 bases; nucleotides outside the gene matches: 3.

The rearrangement links TRBV5-6 to TRBJ2-1; no reliable D call. The CDR3 consists of 12 residues. V was cut by 0 bases and J by 6 bases, with 4 bases left in between. Germline V gives CDR1 SGHDT, CDR2 YYEEEE. As DNA, the CDR3 is TGTGCCAGCAGCTTGGACAGCAATGAGCAGTTCTTC. Amino acids: CASSLDSNEQFF. Full variable domain (remainder filled in from reference TRBV5-6 and TRBJ2-1): DAGVTQSPTHLIKTRGQQVTLRCSPKSGHDTVSWYQQALGQGPQFIFQYYEEEERQRGNFPDRFSGHQFPNYSSELNVNALLLGDSALYLCASSLDSNEQFFGPGTRLTVL.

V is TRBV28 and J is TRBJ2-7, with D possibly TRBD1 on 5 matching bases. Germline assignment: CDR1 MDHEN and CDR2 SYDVKM. Trimming stripped 6 bases from V and 4 bases from J, with 10 bases between. The CDR3 totals 12 residues. CDR3 coding DNA: TGTGCCAGCAGACCAGACAGTTACGAGCAGTACTTC. As protein: CASRPDSYEQYF.

The chain couples TRBV5-1 to TRBJ1-1; 8 bases match TRBD1. The CDR3 covers 14 residues. Germline V gene lookup returns CDR1 SGHRS and CDR2 YFSETQ. Unmatched junction bases numbered 4, after V lost 0 bases and J lost 6 bases. The CDR3 loop reads CASSLGQGNAEAFF. For the CDR3, the DNA is TGCGCCAGCAGCTTGGGACAGGGGAATGCTGAAGCTTTCTTT.

V gene TRBV5-3 combines with J gene TRBJ1-4, with D possibly TRBD1 on 5 matching bases. TRBV5-3 is filed as an ORF, its function uncertain. V lost 1 base and J lost 4, with 11 bases in between. The CDR3 has 15 residues. The DNA of the CDR3 is TGTGCCAGAAGCTTGATTCCAGGGCTTAATGAAAAACTGTTTTTT. Protein: CARSLIPGLNEKLFF.

The chain joins TRBV7-2 to TRBJ1-4; 9 nucleotides agree with TRBD1. The CDR3 has 15 residues. CDR1 and CDR2 (germline): SGHTA, FQGNSA. The J segment lost 5 bases and the V segment lost 3 bases, leaving 4 bases of the junction unmatched. The CDR3 DNA reads TGTGCCAGCAGCTTGACAGGGGGGTCAAATGAAAAACTGTTTTTT. Translating gives CASSLTGGSNEKLFF. Full variable domain (missing parts from reference TRBV7-2 and TRBJ1-4): GAGVSQSPSNKVTEKGKDVELRCDPISGHTALYWYRQSLGQGLEFLIYFQGNSAPDKSGLPSDRFSAERTGGSVSTLTIQRTQQEDSAVYLCASSLTGGSNEKLFFGSGTQLSVL.

The chain combines TRBV19 with TRBJ2-1, with TRBD2 as a possible D gene (7 bases). Trimming pared 3 bases from V and 1 base from J, leaving 10 bases between. The germline gives CDR1 LNHDA, CDR2 SQIVND (reference sequence). The CDR3 contains 15 residues. The CDR3 sequence is CASSIGGPSYNEQFF. CDR3 in DNA: TGTGCCAGTAGTATCGGGGGGCCTTCCTACAATGAGCAGTTCTTC.

V usage is TRBV7-8 and J usage is TRBJ2-7, with unresolved D. Germline CDR1 is SGHVS and CDR2 is FQNEAQ. Trimming pared 11 bases from V and 0 bases from J, leaving 14 bases between. The CDR3 is 13 amino acids. The CDR3 nucleotides are TGTGCCGTCGCGACAACAAGCTCCTACGAGCAGTACTTC. This sequence encodes CAVATTSSYEQYF.

This clone was found once. The chain links TRBV3-1 (or the pseudogene TRBV3-2) to TRBJ2-7, with D tentatively TRBD2 (5 bases). Germline V gene data show CDR1 as LGHDT and CDR2 as YNNKEL (reference sequence). Trimming took 5 bases from V and 0 from J, leaving 14 bases between them. The CDR3 is 15 residues long. This CDR3 reads CASSDALGSSYEQYF. The CDR3 DNA reads as TGTGCCAGCAGCGACGCTCTAGGGAGCTCCTACGAGCAGTACTTC.

The rearrangement joins TRBV5-1 to TRBJ2-7, with D maybe TRBD1 (6 bases). The ends were cut back, 2 bases at V and 2 bases at J, with 8 bases in the middle. Germline assignment: CDR1 SGHRS and CDR2 YFSETQ. The CDR3 sequence is 13 residues long. The CDR3 nucleotides read TGCGCCAGCAGCTTCGACAGGACCTACGAGCAGTACTTC. Amino acid sequence: CASSFDRTYEQYF.

This sequence joins TRBV25-1 and TRBJ1-4; D gene uncertain. Trimming cost V 1 base and J 2 bases, with 11 bases left between them. CDR1 MGHDK and CDR2 SYGVNS come from the germline V gene. The CDR3 spans 16 residues. The CDR3 DNA sequence: TGTGCCAGCAGTGAATTTAAGACAACGACTAATGAAAAACTGTTTTTT. It codes for CASSEFKTTTNEKLFF.

The chain recombines TRBV11-2 with TRBJ2-3; 8 nucleotides match TRBD1. Trimming at V came to 0 bases and at J to 1 base, leaving 9 bases not matched to a gene. The CDR3 spans 18 residues. Germline CDR1 reads SGHAT; CDR2 reads FQNNGV. In nucleotides, the CDR3 is TGTGCCAGCAGCTTAGACGGACAGGGCCTAGCGCGCACAGATACGCAGTATTTT. Translated: CASSLDGQGLARTDTQYF.

The chain is built from TRBV2 and TRBJ1-2, with unresolved D. Germline lookup yields CDR1 SNHLY and CDR2 FYNNEI. Trimming pared 9 bases from V and 2 bases from J, leaving 19 bases between. The CDR3 sequence is 15 residues long. Here the CDR3 DNA reads TGTGCCAGTAGAAAGGACTCATCCACAAACTATGGCTACACCTTC. This encodes CASRKDSSTNYGYTF.

The V call is TRBV11-2, the J call TRBJ2-7; TRBD1 aligns across 7 bases. Germline CDR1 and CDR2: SGHAT and FQNNGV. V was clipped by 4 bases and J by 5 bases; unmatched bases: 11. This CDR3 is 15 amino acids long. The CDR3 DNA reads as TGTGCCAGCAGCTCACTCCCCACAGGGGTCCACGAGCAGTACTTC. It encodes CASSSLPTGVHEQYF.

V is TRBV27 and J is TRBJ1-2, with 9 positions matching TRBD1. The V gene's germline CDR1 is MNHEY and CDR2 SMNVEV (reference sequence). Unmatched junction bases numbered 3, after V lost 3 bases and J lost 7 bases. The CDR3 has 13 amino acids. This CDR3 is CASSFGDRVGYTF. CDR3 DNA: TGTGCCAGCAGTTTTGGGGACAGGGTTGGCTACACCTTC.

The chain has TRBV24-1 and TRBJ2-7, with 9 bases that match TRBD1. The CDR3 loop spans 18 amino acids. Germline CDR1 reads KGHDR; CDR2 reads SFDVKD. J lost 0 bases, V lost 2 bases, and 10 bases had no gene match. CDR3 region: CATSDSTTGTGNSYEQYF. CDR3 nucleotides: TGTGCCACCAGTGATTCAACAACCGGGACAGGGAACTCCTACGAGCAGTACTTC.

The V and J genes are TRBV9 and TRBJ2-7; 10 bases agree with TRBD1. The CDR3 is made up of 14 amino acids. V lost 6 bases to trimming and J lost 5 bases; unmatched junction nucleotides: 8. Germline CDR1 and CDR2: SGDLS and YYNGEE. The CDR3 sequence: CASNAGQGDDEQYF. In DNA form, the CDR3 reads TGTGCCAGCAACGCCGGACAGGGGGATGACGAGCAGTACTTC.

In this sample, this clone turned up once. The gene calls are TRBV5-1 and TRBJ1-6; D unresolved. The CDR3 spans 14 residues. V was shortened by 5 bases and J by 7 bases, with 13 bases between the two germline ends. The germline V gene encodes CDR1 SGHRS and CDR2 YFSETQ. The CDR3 loop reads CASSSGLSNSPLHF. The CDR3 DNA follows: TGCGCCAGCAGTTCAGGACTGTCCAATTCACCCCTCCACTTT.